The text below deals with one T cell receptor beta chain. TCRdb's table, derived via immunoSEQ multiplex PCR, lists solely in-frame clones and lacks some. This repertoire shows about 130,000 clones, about 88% found once; its top ten account for roughly 1.2%. The data stem from a study of blood T cell repertoires in COVID-19. There are 14 residues in the CDR3. V was pared by 0 bases and J by 7 bases, with 8 bases between. The germline V gene has CDR1 SGHTS and CDR2 YDEGEE. The sequence derives from a woman of 80 years or more with acute or convalescent COVID-19. The source material was peripheral blood. This rearrangement joins TRBV5-8 to TRBJ1-6; no clear D. CDR3 bases: TGTGCCAGCAGCTTGGGGCAGGCGAATTCACCCCTCCACTTT. Translating gives CASSLGQANSPLHF.